These T cell receptor beta chains were read from a single sample in a study of identical twins. TCRdb ran MiXCR on the 5' RACE reads and lists one entry per CDR3 protein. The sample carries a few hundred thousand distinct CDR3 sequences, roughly 12% recorded once. The sample also formed part of further work on yellow fever vaccine responses in identical twins.

Sequencing input: memory (CD45RO+) T cells sorted from blood. These receptors were collected from a woman aged 18-35 years in good health. Each CDR3 is given with its conserved first and last residue. The order of the fields is clone size, D gene, V gene, J gene, CDR3 protein, CDR3 DNA. The D gene is left open where the match is weak. Only part of the rows carry a size: once, few, many, or a class if the clone is expanded.

abundance: NA
d_gene: NA
v_gene: TRBV20-1
j_gene: TRBJ1-1
CDR3aa: CSATLTANTEAFF
CDR3nt: TGCAGTGCTACATTAACAGCCAACACTGAAGCTTTCTTT

abundance: NA
d_gene: NA
v_gene: TRBV12-3/TRBV12-4
j_gene: TRBJ1-2
CDR3aa: CASTKRPYGYTF
CDR3nt: TGTGCCAGCACAAAAAGACCCTATGGCTACACCTTC

abundance: few
d_gene: NA
v_gene: TRBV2
j_gene: TRBJ2-3
CDR3aa: CASSEDFTDTQYF
CDR3nt: TGTGCCAGCAGTGAAGACTTCACAGATACGCAGTATTTT

abundance: NA
d_gene: NA
v_gene: TRBV5-1
j_gene: TRBJ1-2
CDR3aa: CASSPGSANYGYTF
CDR3nt: TGCGCCAGCAGCCCTGGGTCCGCTAACTATGGCTACACCTTC

abundance: NA
d_gene: NA
v_gene: TRBV20-1
j_gene: TRBJ2-1
CDR3aa: CSAGRNTGAAFF
CDR3nt: TGCAGTGCTGGACGTAACACGGGGGCGGCGTTCTTC

abundance: few
d_gene: TRBD1
v_gene: TRBV12-3/TRBV12-4
j_gene: TRBJ2-7
CDR3aa: CASSLRVGTGGSYEQYF
CDR3nt: TGTGCCAGCAGTTTAAGGGTAGGGACAGGGGGTTCCTACGAGCAGTACTTC

abundance: many
d_gene: NA
v_gene: TRBV3-2
j_gene: TRBJ2-1
CDR3aa: CASSPGGGETYNEQFF
CDR3nt: TGTGCCAGCAGCCCCGGAGGGGGGGAAACTTACAATGAGCAGTTCTTC

abundance: few
d_gene: TRBD1
v_gene: TRBV5-1
j_gene: TRBJ2-5
CDR3aa: CASSLGDRMETQYF
CDR3nt: TGCGCCAGCAGCTTGGGGGACAGGATGGAGACCCAGTACTTC

abundance: few
d_gene: TRBD1
v_gene: TRBV6-5
j_gene: TRBJ1-4
CDR3aa: CASSYRTGSNEKLFF
CDR3nt: TGTGCCAGCAGTTACAGGACAGGGAGTAATGAAAAACTGTTTTTT

abundance: NA
d_gene: NA
v_gene: TRBV6-5
j_gene: TRBJ1-5
CDR3aa: CASSSGTSNQPQHF
CDR3nt: TGTGCCAGCAGTTCCGGGACTAGCAATCAGCCCCAGCATTTT

abundance: many
d_gene: TRBD1
v_gene: TRBV2
j_gene: TRBJ2-7
CDR3aa: CASNPGQGGVSEQYF
CDR3nt: TGTGCCAGCAACCCAGGACAGGGGGGTGTTTCCGAGCAGTACTTC

abundance: NA
d_gene: TRBD2
v_gene: TRBV5-5
j_gene: TRBJ2-5
CDR3aa: CASSPGVGPRGETQYF
CDR3nt: TGTGCCAGCAGCCCGGGGGTGGGCCCGCGGGGGGAGACCCAGTACTTC

abundance: few
d_gene: TRBD1
v_gene: TRBV6-5
j_gene: TRBJ2-6
CDR3aa: CASSYSVSQGAVGANVLTF
CDR3nt: TGTGCCAGCAGTTACTCGGTGTCACAGGGGGCTGTGGGGGCCAACGTCCTGACTTTC

abundance: NA
d_gene: NA
v_gene: TRBV5-6
j_gene: TRBJ2-3
CDR3aa: CASSRRPGGPDTQYF
CDR3nt: TGTGCCAGCAGCAGGAGACCCGGAGGGCCAGATACGCAGTATTTT

abundance: few
d_gene: NA
v_gene: TRBV9
j_gene: TRBJ2-7
CDR3aa: CASSVGQGPYEQYF
CDR3nt: TGTGCCAGCAGCGTCGGCCAGGGCCCCTACGAGCAGTACTTC

abundance: NA
d_gene: TRBD2
v_gene: TRBV20-1
j_gene: TRBJ2-5
CDR3aa: CSARGLEYQETQYF
CDR3nt: TGCAGTGCTAGGGGACTAGAGTACCAAGAGACCCAGTACTTC

abundance: once
d_gene: NA
v_gene: TRBV30
j_gene: TRBJ2-7
CDR3aa: CAWSPGKHEQYF
CDR3nt: TGTGCCTGGAGTCCCGGGAAGCACGAGCAGTACTTC

abundance: many
d_gene: NA
v_gene: TRBV5-1
j_gene: TRBJ2-5
CDR3aa: CASSLAGTGELQETQYF
CDR3nt: TGCGCCAGCAGCTTGGCCGGGACGGGGGAACTCCAAGAGACCCAGTACTTC

abundance: many
d_gene: TRBD2
v_gene: TRBV5-6
j_gene: TRBJ2-1
CDR3aa: CASSLMTGGPSEQFF
CDR3nt: TGTGCCAGCAGCTTGATGACGGGGGGGCCCAGTGAGCAGTTCTTC

abundance: NA
d_gene: TRBD1
v_gene: TRBV11-2
j_gene: TRBJ2-5
CDR3aa: CASSLGDREQETQYF
CDR3nt: TGTGCCAGCAGCTTAGGGGACAGGGAGCAAGAGACCCAGTACTTC

abundance: NA
d_gene: TRBD2
v_gene: TRBV20-1
j_gene: TRBJ2-1
CDR3aa: CSARNAGGWDNEQFF
CDR3nt: TGCAGTGCTAGAAACGCGGGAGGGTGGGACAATGAGCAGTTCTTC

abundance: NA
d_gene: NA
v_gene: TRBV25-1
j_gene: TRBJ2-7
CDR3aa: CASSEIGDEQYF
CDR3nt: TGTGCCAGCAGTGAAATAGGGGACGAGCAGTACTTC

abundance: many
d_gene: TRBD2
v_gene: TRBV5-6
j_gene: TRBJ2-1
CDR3aa: CASSRGGGTVDEQFF
CDR3nt: TGTGCCAGCAGCCGCGGGGGGGGGACCGTCGATGAGCAGTTCTTC

abundance: NA
d_gene: TRBD1
v_gene: TRBV5-6
j_gene: TRBJ2-1
CDR3aa: CASSLRTPGQVYNEQFF
CDR3nt: TGTGCCAGCAGCCTGAGGACCCCGGGACAGGTGTACAATGAGCAGTTCTTC

abundance: NA
d_gene: NA
v_gene: TRBV11-3
j_gene: TRBJ2-1
CDR3aa: CASSSSGTGRNEQFF
CDR3nt: TGTGCCAGCAGCTCGTCGGGGACGGGAAGGAATGAGCAGTTCTTC

abundance: NA
d_gene: NA
v_gene: TRBV6-2/TRBV6-3
j_gene: TRBJ1-1
CDR3aa: CASSLTDTEAFF
CDR3nt: TGTGCCAGCAGCCTAACCGACACTGAAGCTTTCTTT

abundance: few
d_gene: TRBD1
v_gene: TRBV5-4
j_gene: TRBJ2-5
CDR3aa: CASSLPRQGVQETQYF
CDR3nt: TGTGCCAGCAGCTTGCCCCGACAGGGAGTACAAGAGACCCAGTACTTC

abundance: NA
d_gene: TRBD2
v_gene: TRBV7-2
j_gene: TRBJ2-3
CDR3aa: CASSPGTSGKGRDTQYF
CDR3nt: TGTGCCAGCAGCCCAGGGACTAGCGGGAAAGGAAGGGATACGCAGTATTTT

abundance: NA
d_gene: NA
v_gene: TRBV14
j_gene: TRBJ2-2
CDR3aa: CASSEWIRGAPGELFF
CDR3nt: TGTGCCAGCAGCGAATGGATCCGCGGGGCCCCCGGGGAGCTGTTTTTT

abundance: NA
d_gene: NA
v_gene: TRBV18
j_gene: TRBJ2-7
CDR3aa: CASSPRTPGTTYEQYF
CDR3nt: TGTGCCAGCTCACCACGTACTCCCGGGACAACCTACGAGCAGTACTTC

abundance: many
d_gene: TRBD1
v_gene: TRBV2
j_gene: TRBJ1-4
CDR3aa: CASSRDRVTTNEKLFF
CDR3nt: TGTGCCAGCTCCCGGGACAGGGTTACAACTAATGAAAAACTGTTTTTT

abundance: few
d_gene: NA
v_gene: TRBV3-1
j_gene: TRBJ2-2
CDR3aa: CASSQGGGGELFF
CDR3nt: TGTGCCAGCAGCCAAGGGGGTGGCGGGGAGCTGTTTTTT

abundance: NA
d_gene: TRBD2
v_gene: TRBV29-1
j_gene: TRBJ2-1
CDR3aa: CSVGGIGTSGFRFYNEQFF
CDR3nt: TGCAGCGTTGGGGGGATCGGGACTAGCGGATTTCGATTTTACAATGAGCAGTTCTTC

abundance: few
d_gene: NA
v_gene: TRBV28
j_gene: TRBJ2-3
CDR3aa: CASSPARERSTDTQYF
CDR3nt: TGTGCCAGCAGCCCGGCTCGCGAGCGAAGCACAGATACGCAGTATTTT

abundance: many
d_gene: TRBD2
v_gene: TRBV29-1
j_gene: TRBJ2-7
CDR3aa: CSVEPSGSFEQYF
CDR3nt: TGCAGCGTTGAGCCTAGCGGGAGCTTCGAGCAGTACTTC

abundance: NA
d_gene: NA
v_gene: TRBV7-9
j_gene: TRBJ2-1
CDR3aa: CASSSPGLQANEQFF
CDR3nt: TGTGCCAGCAGCTCCCCTGGTCTCCAAGCCAATGAGCAGTTCTTC

abundance: many
d_gene: NA
v_gene: TRBV29-1
j_gene: TRBJ2-5
CDR3aa: CSGLLRETQYF
CDR3nt: TGCAGCGGTTTGCTCCGAGAGACCCAGTACTTC

abundance: few
d_gene: TRBD2
v_gene: TRBV5-1
j_gene: TRBJ2-3
CDR3aa: CASSPGRTSGTDTQYF
CDR3nt: TGCGCCAGCAGCCCGGGGCGGACTAGCGGCACAGATACGCAGTATTTT

abundance: many
d_gene: NA
v_gene: TRBV7-2
j_gene: TRBJ1-6
CDR3aa: CASSLNSDRSPLHF
CDR3nt: TGTGCCAGCAGCTTAAACTCGGATCGCTCACCCCTCCACTTT

abundance: NA
d_gene: TRBD2
v_gene: TRBV29-1
j_gene: TRBJ2-7
CDR3aa: CSGVAGPTYEQYF
CDR3nt: TGCAGCGGTGTAGCGGGCCCGACCTACGAGCAGTACTTC

abundance: few
d_gene: TRBD2
v_gene: TRBV30
j_gene: TRBJ2-3
CDR3aa: CAWSVGTSPDTQYF
CDR3nt: TGTGCCTGGAGCGTGGGGACTAGCCCGGATACGCAGTATTTT

abundance: many
d_gene: NA
v_gene: TRBV24-1
j_gene: TRBJ2-1
CDR3aa: CATMDGSSYNEQFF
CDR3nt: TGTGCCACCATGGACGGGAGCTCCTACAATGAGCAGTTCTTC

abundance: NA
d_gene: NA
v_gene: TRBV30
j_gene: TRBJ2-2
CDR3aa: CAWSVSKLDTGELFF
CDR3nt: TGTGCCTGGAGTGTCTCGAAACTAGACACCGGGGAGCTGTTTTTT

abundance: many
d_gene: TRBD2
v_gene: TRBV11-3
j_gene: TRBJ2-3
CDR3aa: CASSPGGGPTDTQYF
CDR3nt: TGTGCCAGCAGCCCCGGCGGGGGACCCACAGATACGCAGTATTTT

abundance: many
d_gene: NA
v_gene: TRBV7-2
j_gene: TRBJ1-6
CDR3aa: CASSGLGVDSPLHF
CDR3nt: TGTGCCAGCAGTGGACTGGGGGTGGATTCACCCCTCCACTTT

abundance: NA
d_gene: NA
v_gene: TRBV4-3
j_gene: TRBJ2-2
CDR3aa: CASRQWVNTGELFF
CDR3nt: TGCGCCAGCAGACAGTGGGTGAACACCGGGGAGCTGTTTTTT

abundance: many
d_gene: NA
v_gene: TRBV3-1
j_gene: TRBJ1-5
CDR3aa: CASSRSYSNQPQHF
CDR3nt: TGTGCCAGCAGCCGCTCCTATAGCAATCAGCCCCAGCATTTT

abundance: many
d_gene: NA
v_gene: TRBV20-1
j_gene: TRBJ2-5
CDR3aa: CSARDLRTTQETQYF
CDR3nt: TGCAGTGCTAGAGATCTCAGGACTACCCAAGAGACCCAGTACTTC

abundance: few
d_gene: TRBD1
v_gene: TRBV7-9
j_gene: TRBJ1-1
CDR3aa: CASSTQQGRTEAFF
CDR3nt: TGTGCCAGCAGCACACAACAGGGGCGGACTGAAGCTTTCTTT

abundance: many
d_gene: NA
v_gene: TRBV9
j_gene: TRBJ1-5
CDR3aa: CASSVGGSNQPQHF
CDR3nt: TGTGCCAGCAGCGTAGGGGGCAGCAATCAGCCCCAGCATTTT

abundance: NA
d_gene: NA
v_gene: TRBV3-1
j_gene: TRBJ2-3
CDR3aa: CASSQDTLSSTDTQYF
CDR3nt: TGTGCCAGCAGCCAAGATACGTTGTCTAGCACAGATACGCAGTATTTT

abundance: few
d_gene: TRBD2
v_gene: TRBV11-2
j_gene: TRBJ2-3
CDR3aa: CASSSGLAGGVGTDTQYF
CDR3nt: TGTGCCAGCAGCTCCGGACTAGCGGGGGGAGTAGGCACAGATACGCAGTATTTT

abundance: many
d_gene: NA
v_gene: TRBV12-3/TRBV12-4
j_gene: TRBJ1-5
CDR3aa: CASSSGRNQPQHF
CDR3nt: TGTGCCAGCAGCTCAGGACGAAATCAGCCCCAGCATTTT

abundance: many
d_gene: NA
v_gene: TRBV10-2
j_gene: TRBJ2-1
CDR3aa: CASSEFNEQFF
CDR3nt: TGCGCCAGCAGTGAATTTAATGAGCAGTTCTTC

abundance: few
d_gene: TRBD1
v_gene: TRBV7-9
j_gene: TRBJ2-1
CDR3aa: CASSLSGDSTYNEQFF
CDR3nt: TGTGCCAGCAGCTTAAGTGGGGACAGCACCTACAATGAGCAGTTCTTC

abundance: many
d_gene: TRBD1
v_gene: TRBV4-1
j_gene: TRBJ2-7
CDR3aa: CASSQHTGGNYEQYF
CDR3nt: TGCGCCAGCAGCCAACATACAGGGGGGAACTACGAGCAGTACTTC

abundance: few
d_gene: NA
v_gene: TRBV20-1
j_gene: TRBJ1-2
CDR3aa: CSARSDVYGYTF
CDR3nt: TGCAGTGCCAGGTCGGACGTCTATGGCTACACCTTC

abundance: NA
d_gene: TRBD1
v_gene: TRBV12-3/TRBV12-4
j_gene: TRBJ2-3
CDR3aa: CASSLGQGGSDTQYF
CDR3nt: TGTGCCAGCAGTTTGGGACAGGGTGGATCAGATACGCAGTATTTT

abundance: NA
d_gene: NA
v_gene: TRBV4-3
j_gene: TRBJ1-2
CDR3aa: CASSQDSAGNYGYTF
CDR3nt: TGCGCCAGCAGCCAAGATTCGGCAGGGAACTATGGCTACACCTTC